These T cell receptor beta chains were read from a single sample in a study of CD8 T cells in Susac syndrome. Each CDR3 protein gets one entry after TCRdb re-called the immunoSEQ multiplex PCR reads with MiXCR. The sample carries 400,000 or so distinct CDR3 sequences, 75% to 90% recorded once. Material: CD8+ T cells from PBMCs. All receptors derive from a human donor with multiple sclerosis. The CDR3 runs from the conserved cysteine through the conserved F or W. D genes are given only for firm matches. Clone size is shown for a subset of rows, as once, few, many or a class of expanded clone.

D,V,size,J,CDR3,DNA
TRBD2,TRBV27,once,TRBJ2-1,CASSPLAGGHNEQFF,TGTGCCAGCAGTCCCCTAGCGGGAGGTCACAATGAGCAGTTCTTC
TRBD1,TRBV30,-,TRBJ1-1,CAWSVGGQDAEAFF,TGTGCCTGGAGTGTAGGGGGACAGGACGCTGAAGCTTTCTTT
TRBD1,TRBV11-2,-,TRBJ2-2,CASSSRDRVPGELFF,TGTGCCAGCAGCTCCCGGGACAGGGTACCCGGGGAGCTGTTTTTT
TRBD2,TRBV7-2,once,TRBJ2-5,CASSPGTSGTETQYF,TGTGCCAGCAGCCCCGGGACTAGCGGGACGGAGACCCAGTACTTC
-,TRBV29-1,-,TRBJ2-7,CSVSIPGLEQYF,TGCAGCGTCAGCATCCCGGGCCTCGAGCAGTACTTC
TRBD1,TRBV12-3/TRBV12-4,-,TRBJ2-7,CASSRPGQPSYEQYF,TGTGCCAGCAGCAGACCGGGACAGCCTTCCTACGAGCAGTACTTC
TRBD1,TRBV29-1,-,TRBJ2-7,CSVVGQGSNSYEQYF,TGCAGCGTCGTCGGACAGGGGTCGAACTCCTACGAGCAGTACTTC
TRBD2,TRBV6-2/TRBV6-3,once,TRBJ2-1,CASSPGLAGAPGEQFF,TGTGCCAGCAGTCCCGGACTAGCGGGAGCCCCAGGGGAGCAGTTCTTC
-,TRBV6-1,few,TRBJ2-5,CASSRDSQETQYF,TGTGCCAGCTCCCGGGACTCCCAAGAGACCCAGTACTTC
-,TRBV27,-,TRBJ1-3,CASSLAAGNTIYF,TGTGCCAGCAGTTTGGCCGCCGGAAACACCATATATTTT
-,TRBV5-1,-,TRBJ2-1,CASSPKRPSSYNEQFF,TGCGCCAGCAGCCCGAAAAGACCCAGCTCCTACAATGAGCAGTTCTTC
TRBD2,TRBV6-2/TRBV6-3,-,TRBJ2-2,CASSSSSGRRFGELFF,TGTGCCAGCAGTTCCTCTAGCGGGAGAAGATTCGGGGAGCTGTTTTTT
TRBD1,TRBV19,-,TRBJ2-1,CASSIDRGQVRSAGDEQFF,TGTGCCAGTAGTATAGACAGGGGGCAGGTAAGGTCGGCCGGCGATGAGCAGTTCTTC
TRBD1,TRBV30,-,TRBJ1-5,CAWSWRGRQPQHF,TGTGCCTGGAGTTGGAGGGGGCGGCAGCCCCAGCATTTT
-,TRBV25-1,-,TRBJ2-3,CATSIGDTQYF,TGTGCCACTTCGATTGGGGATACGCAGTATTTT
-,TRBV12-3/TRBV12-4,few,TRBJ2-2,CASSLNGNTGELFF,TGTGCCAGCAGTTTAAACGGGAACACCGGGGAGCTGTTTTTT
-,TRBV12-5,-,TRBJ2-1,CASGRDIAQGNNEQFF,TGTGCTAGTGGCCGGGACATAGCGCAAGGGAACAATGAGCAGTTCTTC
-,TRBV10-2,-,TRBJ1-2,CASSPPRETYGYTF,TGCGCCAGCAGTCCCCCCCGAGAGACCTATGGCTACACCTTC
-,TRBV11-2,-,TRBJ1-2,CASSLDSWAQDRSYTF,TGTGCCAGCAGCTTAGATTCTTGGGCACAGGATCGGAGCTACACCTTC
-,TRBV7-9,-,TRBJ2-5,CASSLALSGGSVTQYF,TGTGCCAGCAGCTTAGCGCTTAGCGGTGGTAGTGTGACCCAGTACTTC
TRBD2,TRBV5-1,-,TRBJ2-7,CASSLDSGAYEQHF,TGCGCCAGCAGCTTGGATAGCGGGGCCTACGAGCAGCACTTC
-,TRBV7-9,-,TRBJ2-7,CASSPFPDREGYEQYF,TGTGCCAGCAGCCCCTTTCCTGACAGGGAGGGTTACGAGCAGTACTTC
TRBD2,TRBV4-1,-,TRBJ2-7,CASSQGLAGVGFYEQYF,TGCGCCAGCAGCCAAGGGCTAGCGGGAGTAGGGTTCTACGAGCAGTACTTC
TRBD1,TRBV20-1,once,TRBJ2-1,CSARDWAGTAYNEQFF,TGCAGTGCTAGAGATTGGGCAGGGACAGCCTACAATGAGCAGTTCTTC
-,TRBV13,-,TRBJ2-7,CASSPPGRLYEQYF,TGTGCCAGCTCCCCCCCGGGACGCCTCTACGAGCAGTACTTC
-,TRBV5-1,-,TRBJ2-5,CASSLGLGIQETQYF,TGCGCCAGCAGCTTGGGATTGGGGATACAAGAGACCCAGTACTTC
TRBD1,TRBV12-5,-,TRBJ1-5,CASGRDSLNQPQHF,TGTGCTAGTGGTCGGGACAGCCTAAATCAGCCCCAGCATTTT
-,TRBV27,-,TRBJ2-4,CASSVRAGGIQYF,TGTGCCAGCAGTGTACGGGCTGGGGGCATTCAGTACTTC
-,TRBV27,-,TRBJ1-4,CASSLGPGWGEKLFF,TGTGCCAGCAGCCTTGGTCCCGGTTGGGGTGAAAAACTGTTTTTT
TRBD2,TRBV9,-,TRBJ2-1,CASSVREGLDFNEQFF,TGTGCCAGCAGCGTAAGGGAGGGACTAGATTTCAATGAGCAGTTCTTC
TRBD1,TRBV7-6,-,TRBJ2-3,CASSLATGEFTDTQYF,TGTGCCAGCAGCTTAGCGACAGGGGAATTCACGGATACGCAGTATTTT
-,TRBV28,once,TRBJ2-1,CASSLGIGREGTEQFF,TGTGCCAGCAGTTTGGGGATTGGACGGGAAGGCACTGAGCAGTTCTTC
-,TRBV7-9,once,TRBJ2-3,CASSLVASADTQYF,TGTGCCAGCAGCTTAGTGGCGAGCGCAGATACGCAGTATTTT
-,TRBV6-6,-,TRBJ2-7,CASSYPGTSTYEQYF,TGTGCCAGCAGTTACCCCGGGACGTCCACCTACGAGCAGTACTTC
TRBD1,TRBV6-5,once,TRBJ2-1,CASSKGTGGNEQFF,TGTGCCAGCAGTAAAGGGACAGGTGGGAATGAGCAGTTCTTC
TRBD1,TRBV29-1,-,TRBJ2-7,CSVSGQERYEQYF,TGCAGCGTATCAGGACAGGAGAGATACGAGCAGTACTTC
TRBD1,TRBV20-1,-,TRBJ1-2,CSVWTGGYYGYTF,TGCAGTGTCTGGACAGGGGGTTATTATGGCTACACCTTC
TRBD2,TRBV20-1,-,TRBJ2-1,CSARDGAGDYNEQFF,TGCAGTGCTAGAGATGGGGCGGGGGACTACAATGAGCAGTTCTTC
TRBD1,TRBV12-3/TRBV12-4,-,TRBJ2-7,CASSLDSGTGVYEQYF,TGTGCCAGCAGTTTAGACTCCGGGACAGGGGTTTACGAGCAGTACTTC